This paragraph covers one TCR beta chain sequence. The antigen remains undetermined. The record originates from a study of monozygotic twins with cystic fibrosis. Some clones are missing from TCRdb's copy, which holds only in-frame ones; the method was immunoSEQ multiplex PCR. This sample yields about 20,000 clones, of which about 90% are seen a single time; around 1.4% belongs to the top ten. With V trimmed by 2 bases and J by 2 bases, 2 bases remained unmatched. This CDR3 spans 15 amino acids. The germline V gene has CDR1 MNHEY and CDR2 SVGAGI. Notes on the study in general: V usage most resembled the co-twin in 13 of 16 pairs.

The specimen was blood. The chain couples TRBV6-5 to TRBJ2-3, with 9 bases that match TRBD1. This clonotype originated in a girl aged 2 to 10 with cystic fibrosis. The CDR3 DNA reads as TGTGCCAGCAGTTACGGGACAGGGTACACAGATACGCAGTATTTT. Its translation: CASSYGTGYTDTQYF.